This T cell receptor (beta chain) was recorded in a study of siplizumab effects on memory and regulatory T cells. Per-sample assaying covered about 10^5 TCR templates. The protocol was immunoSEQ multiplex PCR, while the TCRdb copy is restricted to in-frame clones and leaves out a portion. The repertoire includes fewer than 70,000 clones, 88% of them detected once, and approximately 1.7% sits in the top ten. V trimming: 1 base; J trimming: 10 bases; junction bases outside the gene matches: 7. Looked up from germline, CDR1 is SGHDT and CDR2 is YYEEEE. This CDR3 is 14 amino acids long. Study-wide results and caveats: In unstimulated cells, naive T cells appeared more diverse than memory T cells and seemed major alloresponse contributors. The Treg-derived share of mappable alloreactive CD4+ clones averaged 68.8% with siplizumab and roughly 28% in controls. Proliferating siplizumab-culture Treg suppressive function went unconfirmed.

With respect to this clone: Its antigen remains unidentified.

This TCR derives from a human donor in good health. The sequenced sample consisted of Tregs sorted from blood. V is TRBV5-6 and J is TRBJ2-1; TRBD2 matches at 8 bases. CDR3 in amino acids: CASSLYGRAEEQFF. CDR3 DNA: TGTGCCAGCAGCTTGTACGGGAGGGCAGAAGAGCAGTTCTTC.